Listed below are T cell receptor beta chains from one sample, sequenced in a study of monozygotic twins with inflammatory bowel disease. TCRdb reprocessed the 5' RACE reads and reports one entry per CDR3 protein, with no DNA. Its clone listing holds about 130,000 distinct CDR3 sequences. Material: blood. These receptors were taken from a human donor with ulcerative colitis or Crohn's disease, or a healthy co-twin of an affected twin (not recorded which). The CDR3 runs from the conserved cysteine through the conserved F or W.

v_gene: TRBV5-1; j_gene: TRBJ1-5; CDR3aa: CASSLESNLQPQHF
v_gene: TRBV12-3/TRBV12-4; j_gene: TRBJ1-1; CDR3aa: CASSSDGWLAFF
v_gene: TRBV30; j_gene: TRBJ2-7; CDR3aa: CAWSGSVSASGLF
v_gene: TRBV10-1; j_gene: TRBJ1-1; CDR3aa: CASSESGKNTEAFF
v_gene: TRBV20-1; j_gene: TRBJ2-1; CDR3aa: CSPPGLTSGRNEQFF
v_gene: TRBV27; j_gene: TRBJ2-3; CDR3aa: CASSLEVGQGVDPDTQYF
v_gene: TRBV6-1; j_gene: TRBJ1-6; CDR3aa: CATGPLGDIYNSPLHF
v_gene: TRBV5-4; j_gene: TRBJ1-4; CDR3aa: CASSLRAGREKLFF
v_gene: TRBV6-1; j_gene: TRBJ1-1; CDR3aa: CASLSVGVLNTEAFF
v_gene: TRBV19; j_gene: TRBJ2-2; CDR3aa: CASSNSFGDGSNTGELFF
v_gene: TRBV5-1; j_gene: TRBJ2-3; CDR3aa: CASSLAGRRGDTQYF
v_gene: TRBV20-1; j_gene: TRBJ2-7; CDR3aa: CSAPEAAGAYEQYF
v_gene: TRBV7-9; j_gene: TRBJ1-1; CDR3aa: CASSPSHLPNTEAFF
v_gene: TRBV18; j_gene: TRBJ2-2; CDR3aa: CASSSAGRSGELFF
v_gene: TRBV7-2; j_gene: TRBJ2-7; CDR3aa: CASSLLGTAIYEQYF
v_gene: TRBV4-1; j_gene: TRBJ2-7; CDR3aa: CASSPGQAEGYEQYF
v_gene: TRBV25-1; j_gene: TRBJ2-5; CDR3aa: CASCGTEHATETQYF
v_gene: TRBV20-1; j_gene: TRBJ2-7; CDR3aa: CSARSAGGRYEQYF
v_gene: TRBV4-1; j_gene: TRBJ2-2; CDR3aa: CASSQATGQRELFF
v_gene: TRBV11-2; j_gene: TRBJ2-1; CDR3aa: CASSSRQEGLLGFF
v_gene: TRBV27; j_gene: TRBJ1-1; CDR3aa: CAGSPYIEAFF
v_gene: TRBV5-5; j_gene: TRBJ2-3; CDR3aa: CASSFPGTGGTDTQYF
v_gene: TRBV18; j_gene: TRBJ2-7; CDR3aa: CASSPSGFGEQYF
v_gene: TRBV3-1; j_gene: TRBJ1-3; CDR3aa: CASRTNFGNTIYF
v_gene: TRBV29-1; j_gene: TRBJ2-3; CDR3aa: CSAQRAGGSDTQYF
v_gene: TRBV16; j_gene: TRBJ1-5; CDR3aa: CASSQQNSNQPQHF
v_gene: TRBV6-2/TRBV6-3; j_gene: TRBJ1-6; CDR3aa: CASSYRSPLHF
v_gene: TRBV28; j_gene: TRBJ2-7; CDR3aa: CASRRKQGLAGRYEQYF
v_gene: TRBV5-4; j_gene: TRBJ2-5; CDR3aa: CASRVQETQYF
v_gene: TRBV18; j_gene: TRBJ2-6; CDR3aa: CASSPPGVVAVSGANVLTF
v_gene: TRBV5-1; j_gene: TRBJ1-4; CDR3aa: CASSVPTGSANEKLFF
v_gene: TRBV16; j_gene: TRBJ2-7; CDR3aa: CASSQSRGPREQYF
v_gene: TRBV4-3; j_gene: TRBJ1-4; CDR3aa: CASSIGGGEKLFF
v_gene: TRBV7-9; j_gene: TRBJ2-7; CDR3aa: CASSLAGGAYEQYF
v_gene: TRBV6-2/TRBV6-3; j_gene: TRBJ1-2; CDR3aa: CATGRGNYGYTF
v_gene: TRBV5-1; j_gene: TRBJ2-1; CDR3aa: CASSLARGLAANEQFF
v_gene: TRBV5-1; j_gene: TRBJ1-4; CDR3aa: CASSLSGKSEKLFF
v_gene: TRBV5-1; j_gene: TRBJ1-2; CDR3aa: CASSFGTGGNYGYTF
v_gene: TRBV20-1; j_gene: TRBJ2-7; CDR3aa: CSARGKGSYEQYF
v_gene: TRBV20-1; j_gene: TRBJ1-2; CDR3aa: CSARGSPDYGYTF
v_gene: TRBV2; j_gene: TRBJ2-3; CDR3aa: CASSVGTGATDTQYF
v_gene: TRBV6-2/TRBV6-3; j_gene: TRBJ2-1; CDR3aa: CASSPPSAQDYNEQFF
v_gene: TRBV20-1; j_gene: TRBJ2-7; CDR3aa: CSATEGGPRGPYEQYF
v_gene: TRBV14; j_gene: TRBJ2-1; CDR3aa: CASSQGFQRSNEQFF
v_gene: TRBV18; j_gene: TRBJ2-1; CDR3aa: CASSLFGLAGALSYNEQFF
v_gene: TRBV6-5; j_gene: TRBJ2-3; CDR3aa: CDSSYSPTDTQYF
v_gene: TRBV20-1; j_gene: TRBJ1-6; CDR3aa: CSARVGGQGISPLHF
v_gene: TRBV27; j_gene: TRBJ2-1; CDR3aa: CASSSPLAGEVNEQFF
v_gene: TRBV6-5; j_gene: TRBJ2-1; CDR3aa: CASSYVQLGSNEQFF
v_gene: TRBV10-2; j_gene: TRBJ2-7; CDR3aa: CASNLGHEQYF
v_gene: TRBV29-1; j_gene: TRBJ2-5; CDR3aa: CSVPPAGPQETQYF
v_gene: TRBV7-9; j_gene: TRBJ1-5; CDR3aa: CASRSDRNQPQHF
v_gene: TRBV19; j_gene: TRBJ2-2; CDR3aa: CASIGQPYTGELFF